This passage covers 20 T cell receptor beta chains from one sample sequenced in a study of blood T cell repertoires in COVID-19. Clones were read by immunoSEQ multiplex PCR, and TCRdb kept only the in-frame ones, dropping some. Of some 200,000 clones detected, about 75% appear once; the ten largest clones hold around 24%. The sample was peripheral blood. The receptors stem from a woman between 65 and 79 years old with acute or convalescent COVID-19.

This chain uses TRBV4-1 with TRBJ1-1; 7 bases map to TRBD1. J gave up 8 bases and V 4 bases, and 4 bases lay outside the gene matches. CDR3 length: 12 amino acids. Germline V CDR1 and CDR2: MGHRA, YSYEKL. Here the CDR3 reads CASSRTGVEAFF. CDR3 DNA sequence: TGCGCCAGCAGCCGGACAGGTGTCGAAGCTTTCTTT.

The J gene is TRBJ2-3, the V gene TRBV2; D unresolved. Germline V CDR1 and CDR2: SNHLY, FYNNEI. The length of the CDR3 is 14 residues. Trimming stripped 4 bases from V and 1 base from J, with 9 bases between. DNA of the CDR3: TGTGCCAGCAGTGTGCTAGTTGGCACAGATACGCAGTATTTT. Residues: CASSVLVGTDTQYF.

This clone is a singleton in its sample. The J gene is TRBJ1-1, the V gene TRBV7-2; D is uncertain. Trimming took off 1 base at V and 2 bases at J, with 8 bases between the two ends. CDR3 length: 14 residues. Germline V lookup: CDR1 SGHTA, CDR2 FQGNSA. CDR3 protein: CASSLDLFNTEAFF. CDR3 coding DNA: TGTGCCAGCAGCTTAGATCTTTTTAACACTGAAGCTTTCTTT. Variable domain in full (rest from reference TRBV7-2 and TRBJ1-1): GAGVSQSPSNKVTEKGKDVELRCDPISGHTALYWYRQSLGQGLEFLIYFQGNSAPDKSGLPSDRFSAERTGGSVSTLTIQRTQQEDSAVYLCASSLDLFNTEAFFGQGTRLTVV.

This clone was picked up many times. The chain couples TRBV2 to TRBJ1-6; the D gene is possibly TRBD1 (5 bases). Germline CDR1 and CDR2: SNHLY and FYNNEI. Trimming left V 7 bases short and J 10 bases short, with 14 bases between. This CDR3 has 13 amino acids. CDR3 nucleotide sequence: TGTGCCAGCACCCAGGGTGGTTCGTCACCCCTCCACTTT. This gives the protein CASTQGGSSPLHF.

The CDR3 here is CASSRDRGKSNYGYTF. The CDR3 nucleotides are TGTGCCAGCAGCCGGGACAGGGGTAAAAGTAACTATGGCTACACCTTC. The chain joins TRBV5-4 to TRBJ1-2; 10 positions agree with TRBD1. The CDR3 covers 16 residues. V was clipped by 4 bases and J by 1 base; unmatched bases: 7. Germline V gene lookup returns CDR1 SGHNT and CDR2 YYREEE (reference sequence).

This clone came up many times. The chain employs TRBV19 and TRBJ1-6, with D uncertain. The CDR3 contains 13 residues. V shed 5 bases and J shed 7 bases, with 9 bases lying between them. Germline CDR1 LNHDA, CDR2 SQIVND (reference sequence). The CDR3 sequence is CASSFTENSPLHF. In DNA, the CDR3 is TGTGCCAGTAGTTTTACAGAAAATTCACCCCTCCACTTT.

On this clone: Other DNA sequences in the sample encode the same CDR3. V usage is TRBV30 and J usage is TRBJ2-1; no clear D. The CDR3 has 13 residues. CDR1 is GTSNPN, CDR2 SVGIG, per germline (reference sequence). V lost 1 base, J lost 0 bases, and 4 bases lay in between. The CDR3 DNA reads TGTGCCTGGAGTGGGAGCTCCTACAATGAGCAGTTCTTC. Amino acid sequence: CAWSGSSYNEQFF.

The chain recombines TRBV19 with TRBJ1-5; the match to TRBD1 covers 9 bases. The V segment lost 6 bases and the J segment 4 bases; nucleotides outside the gene matches: 7. CDR1 LNHDA and CDR2 SQIVND come from the germline V gene (reference sequence). This CDR3 contains 15 residues. CDR3 DNA: TGTGCCAGTAGCCCCCGGACAGGGGATAATCAGCCCCAGCATTTT. Encoded protein: CASSPRTGDNQPQHF.

In its sample, this clone was seen a few times. This chain links TRBV9 with TRBJ2-3; 8 bases fit TRBD2. In germline, CDR1 is SGDLS, CDR2 YYNGEE. V was pared by 4 bases and J by 3 bases, with 7 bases of the junction left unmatched. The length of the CDR3 is 15 residues. The CDR3 nucleotides are TGTGCCAGCAGCCCTCGTAGCGGGAAGACAGATACGCAGTATTTT. Its translation: CASSPRSGKTDTQYF.

The CDR3 protein is CASGTGESSDTGELFF. For the CDR3, the DNA is TGTGCCAGCGGTACAGGGGAATCTTCGGACACCGGGGAGCTGTTTTTT. This chain links TRBV7-3 with TRBJ2-2, with 7 bases aligning to TRBD1. CDR1 is SGHTA and CDR2 is FQGTGA in the germline V gene. Trimming removed 8 bases from V and 3 bases from J; junction bases left unmatched: 12. The CDR3 runs to 16 residues.

The V and J genes are TRBV7-9 and TRBJ1-6; D uncertain. Germline loops: CDR1 SEHNR, CDR2 FQNEAQ (reference sequence). V was pared by 5 bases and J by 10 bases, with 12 bases between. CDR3 size: 13 residues. The CDR3 is CASSLEFESPLHF. CDR3 in DNA: TGTGCCAGCAGCCTAGAGTTCGAGTCACCCCTCCACTTT.

This clone was detected once. The chain is built from TRBV5-6 and TRBJ1-5; TRBD1 matches 7 bases. The germline V gene has CDR1 SGHDT and CDR2 YYEEEE. The CDR3 consists of 16 residues. The trim removed 1 base at V and 1 base at J, leaving 5 bases unmatched. The CDR3: CASSLQGGLSNQPQHF. The DNA for the CDR3 is TGTGCCAGCAGCTTGCAGGGGGGCCTGAGCAATCAGCCCCAGCATTTT.

The rearrangement links TRBV5-5 to TRBJ1-6; the D gene is possibly TRBD1 (5 bases). This CDR3 has 14 amino acids. In germline, CDR1 is SGHKS, CDR2 YYEKEE (reference sequence). The V gene lost 0 bases and the J gene lost 8 bases, with 9 bases spanning the gap. CDR3 nucleotides: TGTGCCAGCAGCTTGGTAGTGACAGATTCACCCCTCCACTTT. Its protein product is CASSLVVTDSPLHF. The full variable domain, completed using reference TRBV5-5 and TRBJ1-6, is DAGVTQSPTHLIKTRGQQVTLRCSPISGHKSVSWYQQVLGQGPQFIFQYYEKEERGRGNFPDRFSARQFPNYSSELNVNALLLGDSALYLCASSLVVTDSPLHFGNGTRLTVT.

The chain links TRBV5-1 to TRBJ2-5; 10 bases match TRBD2. J gave up 4 bases and V 3 bases, and 15 bases lay outside the gene matches. This CDR3 spans 18 amino acids. The germline gives CDR1 SGHRS, CDR2 YFSETQ. CDR3 DNA sequence: TGCGCCAGCAGCTCCTTATTGTCGAGCGGGAGGGCCCCAGAGACCCAGTACTTC. As protein: CASSSLLSSGRAPETQYF.

The chain links TRBV7-3 to TRBJ2-2; TRBD2 agrees at 9 bases. This CDR3 has 17 amino acids. The J segment lost 5 bases and the V segment lost 1 base, leaving 8 bases of the junction unmatched. The germline V gene has CDR1 SGHTA and CDR2 FQGTGA. CDR3 DNA sequence: TGTGCCAGCAGCTTAATAGGCGGGAGGGCCCGAACCGGGGAGCTGTTTTTT. It is translated as CASSLIGGRARTGELFF.

The chain carries TRBV30 and TRBJ1-5; 9 nucleotides agree with TRBD1. The CDR3 consists of 14 residues. Germline V gene lookup returns CDR1 GTSNPN and CDR2 SVGIG (reference sequence). The ends lost 8 bases at V and 4 bases at J; junction bases unmatched: 9. DNA for the CDR3: TGTGCCGCAAATCATGGACAGGGGAATCAGCCCCAGCATTTT. Amino acids: CAANHGQGNQPQHF.

The rearrangement links TRBV30 to TRBJ2-3; 9 nucleotides line up with TRBD2. Germline V gene sequence: CDR1 GTSNPN, CDR2 SVGIG (reference sequence). CDR3 length: 13 residues. Trimming removed 2 bases from V and 5 bases from J; junction bases left unmatched: 2. DNA for the CDR3: TGTGCCTGGAGTACACTAGCGGGAGATACGCAGTATTTT. It is translated as CAWSTLAGDTQYF.

The chain links TRBV11-3 to TRBJ2-3; 10 positions match TRBD1. Germline trimming cut 2 bases from V and 2 bases from J; bases unmatched to any gene: 1. Germline CDR1 and CDR2: SGHNT and YENEEA. The CDR3 is 15 amino acids. Here the CDR3 reads CASSLRQGATDTQYF. The CDR3 DNA reads TGTGCCAGCAGCTTACGACAGGGGGCCACAGATACGCAGTATTTT.

The chain links TRBV4-1 to TRBJ2-1; D may be TRBD2 (6 bases). V lost 4 bases, J lost 0 bases, and 16 bases lay in between. Germline CDR1 reads MGHRA; CDR2 reads YSYEKL. The CDR3 length is 17 residues. CDR3 amino acids: CASSLRETFSSYNEQFF. DNA for the CDR3: TGCGCCAGCAGCCTTCGGGAGACCTTTAGCTCCTACAATGAGCAGTTCTTC.

The chain carries TRBV7-2 and TRBJ1-6; no reliable D call. Germline V gene sequence: CDR1 SGHTA, CDR2 FQGNSA. The CDR3 is 14 amino acids. V was clipped by 0 bases and J by 8 bases, with 8 bases between them. CDR3: CASSLAPGDSPLHF. CDR3 DNA sequence: TGTGCCAGCAGCTTAGCGCCAGGCGATTCACCCCTCCACTTT.